The 29 T cell receptor beta chains below were found in one sample sequenced in a study of T cell responses to AZD1222 COVID-19 vaccine. Libraries were prepared by immunoSEQ multiplex PCR; TCRdb keeps only in-frame clonotypes and omits some of them. The data show 150,000 to 200,000 clones, roughly 86% seen once. The specimen was peripheral blood, collected on day 0 of AZD1222 vaccination. These receptors originate from an adult in good health.

The genes are TRBV9 and TRBJ2-1, with a possible D match to TRBD1 (5 bases). The CDR3 has 16 amino acids. Trimming took 3 bases from V and 2 from J, leaving 15 bases between them. Germline V gives CDR1 SGDLS, CDR2 YYNGEE. In DNA, the CDR3 is TGTGCCAGCAGCGAGACCGCCCAGGGAACCTACAATGAGCAGTTCTTC. Amino acids: CASSETAQGTYNEQFF.

The chain joins TRBV29-1 to TRBJ1-1, with a weak D call TRBD1 (5 bases). Trimming pared 7 bases from V and 1 base from J, leaving 13 bases between. The CDR3 has 13 amino acids. CDR1 and CDR2 from the germline V gene are SQVTM and ANQGSEA. As DNA, the CDR3 is TGCAGCGCTATGACAACAGGGAACACTGAAGCTTTCTTT. It specifies CSAMTTGNTEAFF.

This clone is labeled as large. This sequence joins TRBV7-8 and TRBJ1-2; D might be TRBD1 (5 bases). V lost 5 bases, J lost 5 bases, and 18 bases lay in between. The CDR3 contains 15 residues. Germline assignment: CDR1 SGHVS and CDR2 FQNEAQ. As DNA, the CDR3 is TGTGCCAGCAGCCCAACCCCCGGGACGGTATATGGCTACACCTTC. Translated: CASSPTPGTVYGYTF.

This rearrangement joins TRBV6-5 to TRBJ1-3; D not resolved. The CDR3 length is 10 residues. Germline-derived CDR1 and CDR2 are MNHEY and SVGAGI. Trimming cost V 5 bases and J 11 bases, with 7 bases left between them. The CDR3 DNA reads as TGTGCCAGCAGTCGGGAGGCCATATATTTT. Translated: CASSREAIYF.

Notes on this clone: The junction shows a germline mismatch at one end, possibly a read error. The chain couples TRBV28 to TRBJ1-2; TRBD1 aligns across 7 bases. This CDR3 contains 14 residues. Germline CDR1 is MDHEN and CDR2 is SYDVKM. The CDR3: CASNLPQGGHGYTF. The CDR3 nucleotides read TGTGCCAGCAATTTACCCCAGGGGGGTCATGGCTACACCTTC.

This clone was detected once. The chain has TRBV18 and TRBJ1-1; D is possibly TRBD1 (5 bases). V lost 2 bases and J 0 bases, leaving 13 bases between the germline ends. The CDR3 totals 16 residues. The germline CDR1 and CDR2 sequences are KGHSH and LQKENI. The CDR3 sequence is CASSPGDGTMNTEAFF. CDR3 nucleotides: TGTGCCAGCTCACCAGGGGACGGAACCATGAACACTGAAGCTTTCTTT. Drawing the rest from reference TRBV18 and TRBJ1-1, the complete variable domain is NAGVMQNPRHLVRRRGQEARLRCSPMKGHSHVYWYRQLPEEGLKFMVYLQKENIIDESGMPKERFSAEFPKEGPSILRIQQVVRGDSAAYFCASSPGDGTMNTEAFFGQGTRLTVV.

V and J are TRBV19 and TRBJ2-7; D is undetermined. Trimming removed 2 bases at V and 2 bases at J, with 10 bases between. Germline CDR1 reads LNHDA; CDR2 reads SQIVND (reference sequence). The CDR3 contains 14 residues. In nucleotides, the CDR3 is TGTGCCAGTAGTATAAATCAGGCCCCCTACGAGCAGTACTTC. Translating it yields CASSINQAPYEQYF.

The chain uses TRBV5-6 and TRBJ1-6; 7 nucleotides match TRBD1. In germline, CDR1 is SGHDT, CDR2 YYEEEE. The CDR3 length is 15 residues. With 4 bases clipped from V and 8 bases from J, the junction kept 9 bases outside the gene matches. CDR3: CASSGTEIGDSPLHF. DNA for the CDR3: TGTGCCAGCAGCGGGACAGAGATTGGTGATTCACCCCTCCACTTT.

The chain couples TRBV11-1 to TRBJ1-6; D call uncertain. CDR3 length equals 14 residues. Germline V CDR1 and CDR2: SGHAT, FQDESV (reference sequence). V lost 3 bases and J 6 bases, leaving 9 bases between the germline ends. The chain's CDR3 is CASSLGTVNSPLHF. Here the CDR3 DNA reads TGTGCCAGCAGCTTGGGTACAGTTAATTCACCCCTCCACTTT.

V is TRBV6-5 and J is TRBJ2-1, with TRBD2 matching 11 bases. The CDR3 contains 15 residues. V was pared by 2 bases and J by 8 bases, with 5 bases of the junction left unmatched. Germline V lookup: CDR1 MNHEY, CDR2 SVGAGI. The CDR3 DNA reads as TGTGCCAGCAGTTACCTAGCGGGGGGTAGCTATGAGCAGTTCTTC. Translation: CASSYLAGGSYEQFF.

This chain joins TRBV7-2 and TRBJ1-1, with TRBD1 matching over 7 bases. CDR3 length: 18 amino acids. V lost 1 base and J lost 4; bases outside the gene matches: 15. Germline V lookup: CDR1 SGHTA, CDR2 FQGNSA. CDR3 region: CASSLDPWPGGRGTEAFF. CDR3 nucleotides: TGTGCCAGCAGCTTAGATCCCTGGCCAGGGGGGCGGGGCACTGAAGCTTTCTTT.

CDR3 sequence: CASSLQGQGGYGYTF. CDR3 sequence (DNA): TGTGCCAGCAGCCTCCAGGGCCAGGGCGGTTATGGCTACACCTTC. The chain uses TRBV3-1 (or the pseudogene TRBV3-2) and TRBJ1-2, with a tentative D call TRBD1 (5 bases). V lost 4 bases to trimming and J lost 5 bases, with 17 bases between them. The CDR3 spans 15 residues. Per germline, CDR1 LGHDT and CDR2 YNNKEL (reference sequence).

This clone appeared a single time. The chain couples TRBV5-1 to TRBJ1-4; 8 bases map to TRBD1. CDR1 is SGHRS and CDR2 is YFSETQ in the germline V gene. CDR3 length: 16 residues. V was clipped by 4 bases and J by 0 bases; unmatched bases: 5. CDR3 coding DNA: TGCGCCAGCAGCCTCGTACAGGGGGCAACTAATGAAAAACTGTTTTTT. Amino acids: CASSLVQGATNEKLFF.

The CDR3 sequence: CASSLLQETGELFF. CDR3 coding DNA: TGTGCCAGCAGCTTATTACAGGAGACCGGGGAGCTGTTTTTT. The V call is TRBV7-8, the J call TRBJ2-2; maybe TRBD1 (5 bases). The germline V gene encodes CDR1 SGHVS and CDR2 FQNEAQ. With 2 bases removed from V and 5 bases from J, the gap between germline ends came to 9 bases. The length of the CDR3 is 14 residues.

The chain uses TRBV28 and TRBJ1-2, with TRBD1 matching 8 bases. CDR3 length: 12 amino acids. Germline V gives CDR1 MDHEN, CDR2 SYDVKM. J was trimmed by 7 bases and V by 6 bases; bases with no gene match: 4. The DNA of the CDR3 is TGTGCCAGCAGAGGGACAGGAATTGGCTACACCTTC. Translating it yields CASRGTGIGYTF.

This chain links TRBV7-8 with TRBJ2-1; D ambiguous. This CDR3 has 13 amino acids. V dropped 2 bases and J dropped 9 bases, with 11 bases sitting between them. Germline V CDR1 and CDR2: SGHVS, FQNEAQ. The CDR3 DNA reads as TGTGCCAGCAGCTTATACAGTATGGCTGAGCAGTTCTTC. Residues: CASSLYSMAEQFF.

The chain uses TRBV6-2 or TRBV6-3 and TRBJ2-7; D ambiguous. The V and J ends lost 5 bases and 3 bases respectively, with 5 bases between them. The CDR3 loop spans 11 amino acids. Germline lookup yields CDR1 MNHEY and CDR2 SVGEGT. In DNA, the CDR3 is TGTGCCAGCAGTCATTTCTACGAGCAGTACTTC. This sequence encodes CASSHFYEQYF.

This clone is a singleton in its sample. This sequence joins TRBV5-8 and TRBJ2-1; 8 positions agree with TRBD2. CDR1 SGHTS and CDR2 YDEGEE come from the germline V gene. V was pared by 4 bases and J by 5 bases, with 14 bases of the junction left unmatched. The CDR3 runs to 17 residues. DNA of the CDR3: TGTGCCAGCAGCCGCGCGGTCGAGCGGGGGCTAAACAATGAGCAGTTCTTC. It specifies CASSRAVERGLNNEQFF.

The chain joins TRBV5-8 to TRBJ1-4; D call uncertain. Germline V gene sequence: CDR1 SGHTS, CDR2 YDEGEE. CDR3 length: 14 amino acids. Trimming pared 4 bases from V and 8 bases from J, leaving 15 bases between. For the CDR3, the DNA is TGTGCCAGCAGCCACCCCCAGATTCGGGAAAAACTGTTTTTT. This translates into CASSHPQIREKLFF.

The CDR3 is CASSKQARRTGGYNEQFF. DNA of the CDR3: TGTGCCAGCAGCAAACAGGCCCGGAGGACAGGGGGGTACAATGAGCAGTTCTTC. The V and J genes are TRBV7-3 and TRBJ2-1, with TRBD1 matching 10 bases. The CDR3 covers 18 residues. V dropped 5 bases and J dropped 4; count of bases not matched to a gene: 14. From germline, CDR1 is SGHTA and CDR2 FQGTGA.

The CDR3 here is CASSLQEEETQYF. DNA of the CDR3: TGTGCCAGCAGCCTCCAGGAAGAAGAGACCCAGTACTTC. V is TRBV7-9 and J is TRBJ2-5; no clear D. Germline CDR1 SEHNR, CDR2 FQNEAQ (reference sequence). There are 13 residues in the CDR3. V gave up 5 bases and J gave up 3 bases, with 10 bases separating them.

V and J are TRBV3-1 (or the pseudogene TRBV3-2) and TRBJ1-6; D uncertain. Trimming cost V 2 bases and J 9 bases, with 8 bases left between them. CDR1 LGHDT and CDR2 YNNKEL come from the germline V gene (reference sequence). The CDR3 contains 13 residues. The CDR3 sequence is CASSQSGISPLHF. Written as DNA, the CDR3 is TGTGCCAGCAGCCAATCCGGTATTTCACCCCTCCACTTT.

This sequence joins TRBV2 and TRBJ1-4, with 10 bases identical to TRBD1. Germline CDR1 and CDR2: SNHLY and FYNNEI. J was trimmed by 6 bases and V by 7 bases; bases with no gene match: 5. CDR3 size: 14 residues. CDR3 in DNA: TGTGCCAGCAATGACAGGGGGCAGGATGAAAAACTGTTTTTT. Its protein product is CASNDRGQDEKLFF.

The V call is TRBV5-5, the J call TRBJ2-5; D could derive from TRBD1 or TRBD2 (5 bases each). The V end was cut by 3 bases, the J end by 4 bases, with 16 bases between. Germline assignment: CDR1 SGHKS and CDR2 YYEKEE (reference sequence). The CDR3 is 15 amino acids. In nucleotides, the CDR3 is TGTGCCAGCAGCTGGGGACGACAGATAGGAGAGACCCAGTACTTC. Translated: CASSWGRQIGETQYF.

V usage is TRBV6-2 or TRBV6-3 and J usage is TRBJ1-5; D is unclear. Germline V CDR1 and CDR2: MNHEY, SVGEGT. Trimming pared 2 bases from V and 4 bases from J, leaving 12 bases between. The CDR3 loop spans 15 amino acids. CDR3 sequence: CASSYEVSKNQPQHF. DNA of the CDR3: TGTGCCAGCAGTTACGAAGTCAGTAAAAATCAGCCCCAGCATTTT.

The chain uses TRBV4-1 and TRBJ1-4, with 11 bases lining up with TRBD1. This CDR3 contains 16 residues. V lost 0 bases, J lost 6 bases, and 3 bases stayed unmatched. Germline CDR1 is MGHRA and CDR2 is YSYEKL. CDR3 sequence reads: CASSQDWGQGDEKLFF. The CDR3, as DNA: TGCGCCAGCAGCCAAGATTGGGGACAGGGGGATGAAAAACTGTTTTTT.

The chain employs TRBV18 and TRBJ1-1; TRBD1 matches 7 bases. CDR1 is KGHSH, CDR2 LQKENI, per germline. V was pared by 0 bases and J by 6 bases, with 7 bases of the junction left unmatched. The CDR3 contains 15 residues. CDR3: CASSPPGQLGSEAFF. CDR3 nucleotides: TGTGCCAGCTCACCACCGGGACAGCTAGGTTCTGAAGCTTTCTTT.

The V call is TRBV4-1, the J call TRBJ1-2; D may be TRBD1 (5 bases). Germline CDR1 is MGHRA and CDR2 is YSYEKL. V dropped 4 bases and J dropped 4 bases, with 19 bases sitting between them. The length of the CDR3 is 16 residues. As DNA, the CDR3 is TGCGCCAGCAGCCGCTTGACAGACCCGACGGGCTATGGCTACACCTTC. It codes for CASSRLTDPTGYGYTF.

This CDR3 reads CASSYSGGLNYGYTF. CDR3 sequence (DNA): TGTGCCAGCAGTTACTCGGGAGGCCTTAACTATGGCTACACCTTC. This rearrangement joins TRBV6-6 to TRBJ1-2; the D is unclear. CDR3 length: 15 amino acids. Trimming pared 0 bases from V and 1 base from J, leaving 9 bases between. Germline-derived CDR1 and CDR2 are MNHNY and SVGAGI (reference sequence).